These 14 T cell receptor beta chains came from one sample sequenced in a study of shared clonotypes between healthy human individuals. Measured with immunoSEQ multiplex PCR; TCRdb has only the in-frame clones, and not every one. The table shows 850,000 to 1,100,000 clones, with approximately 75% occurring only once. Sequenced: memory CD4+ T cells from PBMCs. The subset denotes: CD45RA-negative fraction. These receptors all come from a man aged 18 to 30 in good health. Some clones in this sample may be carry-over from other donors' samples.

The V gene is TRBV2, the J gene TRBJ2-4; D remains unclear. The CDR3 runs 16 residues. Germline V gene sequence: CDR1 SNHLY, CDR2 FYNNEI. Between the trimmed V and J ends, which lost 2 bases and 1 base, there was a span of 12 bases. CDR3 residues: CASSERVVMAKNIQYF. CDR3 DNA: TGTGCCAGCAGTGAAAGGGTTGTTATGGCCAAAAACATTCAGTACTTC.

This clone was observed many times. This chain joins TRBV7-6 and TRBJ2-5, with D possibly being TRBD2 (6 bases). CDR1 and CDR2 (germline): SGHVS, FNYEAQ. The CDR3 length is 14 residues. The V end was cut by 5 bases, the J end by 6 bases, with 16 bases between. The CDR3 spells CASSPPGRGKTQYF. CDR3 coding DNA: TGTGCCAGCAGCCCTCCGGGACGGGGGAAGACCCAGTACTTC.

The chain employs TRBV28 and TRBJ2-5, with a possible D match to TRBD2 (7 bases). Germline CDR1 reads MDHEN; CDR2 reads SYDVKM. The V and J ends lost 2 bases and 5 bases respectively, with 12 bases between them. CDR3 length: 14 residues. CDR3 sequence: CASSLRGGAETQYF. For the CDR3, the DNA is TGTGCCAGCAGTTTAAGGGGGGGGGCCGAGACCCAGTACTTC.

The J gene is TRBJ2-7, the V gene TRBV4-1, with D perhaps assigned TRBD1 or TRBD2 (7 bases each). Germline V gene lookup returns CDR1 MGHRA and CDR2 YSYEKL. V lost 0 bases and J 2 bases, leaving 23 bases between the germline ends. This CDR3 region has 19 residues. The CDR3 DNA is TGCGCCAGCAGCCAAGATCTTCTGCTTCAGGGGGGGACCCCCTACGAGCAGTACTTC. Protein: CASSQDLLLQGGTPYEQYF.

J is TRBJ1-5 and V is TRBV18; TRBD1 might be the D (6 bases). The CDR3 spans 15 residues. Trimming took 2 bases from V and 7 from J, leaving 15 bases between them. Per the germline V gene, CDR1 is KGHSH and CDR2 is LQKENI. The CDR3 DNA follows: TGTGCCAGCTCACCAGGGGGCCGGGGAGAGCAGCCCCAGCATTTT. Residues: CASSPGGRGEQPQHF.

The chain recombines TRBV5-1 with TRBJ1-5; D possibly corresponds to TRBD1 (5 bases). The germline gives CDR1 SGHRS, CDR2 YFSETQ. The germline V and J ends were trimmed by 5 bases and 6 bases, with 18 bases remaining between them. The CDR3 has 15 residues. CDR3 DNA sequence: TGCGCCAGCAGTCCGGACGGGGGTCTGGGTCAGCCCCAGCATTTT. Its translation is CASSPDGGLGQPQHF.

J is TRBJ2-7 and V is TRBV11-2; 13 bases align to TRBD2. The CDR3 runs 16 residues. Per germline, CDR1 SGHAT and CDR2 FQNNGV. V dropped 4 bases and J dropped 2; count of bases not matched to a gene: 5. The CDR3 DNA is TGTGCCAGCAGCTCCTGGACTAGCGGGGGTACCTACGAGCAGTACTTC. This gives the protein CASSSWTSGGTYEQYF.

This clone was observed a handful of times. CDR3 DNA: TGTGCCTGGAGTGCGAACAGGGGTCGGAGGGAAAAACTGTTTTTT. Translating it yields CAWSANRGRREKLFF. The rearrangement joins TRBV30 to TRBJ1-4; 7 bases fit TRBD1. Germline CDR1 and CDR2: GTSNPN and SVGIG (reference sequence). V lost 1 base and J lost 8; bases outside the gene matches: 10. This CDR3 is 15 amino acids long. Full variable domain (outside the CDR3, taken from reference TRBV30 and TRBJ1-4): SQTIHQWPATLVQPVGSPLSLECTVEGTSNPNLYWYRQAAGRGLQLLFYSVGIGQISSEVPQNLSASRPQDRQFILSSKKLLLSDSGFYLCAWSANRGRREKLFFGSGTQLSVL.

This clone was recorded once. The chain is built from TRBV29-1 and TRBJ1-1, with D uncertain. The germline V gene has CDR1 SQVTM and CDR2 ANQGSEA. The CDR3 runs to 12 residues. V was clipped by 5 bases and J by 4 bases, with 11 bases between them. The CDR3 DNA reads TGCAGCGTTAAGTGGAAGGGCACTGAAGCTTTCTTT. Translation: CSVKWKGTEAFF.

V and J are TRBV2 and TRBJ2-2; 11 bases line up with TRBD2. In germline, CDR1 is SNHLY, CDR2 FYNNEI. The CDR3 totals 15 residues. Unmatched junction bases numbered 5, after V lost 7 bases and J lost 4 bases. The CDR3: CASTRTSGPTGELFF. The CDR3, as DNA: TGTGCCAGCACCCGGACTAGCGGGCCCACCGGGGAGCTGTTTTTT.

The chain couples TRBV2 to TRBJ2-2; 7 bases are a match to TRBD2. The germline gives CDR1 SNHLY, CDR2 FYNNEI. The CDR3 totals 12 residues. Unmatched junction bases numbered 1, after V lost 5 bases and J lost 7 bases. CDR3 sequence: CASSLADGELFF. CDR3 DNA sequence: TGTGCCAGCAGTCTAGCGGACGGGGAGCTGTTTTTT.

The chain joins TRBV5-5 to TRBJ1-2; D is ambiguous. V lost 0 bases and J 8 bases, leaving 14 bases between the germline ends. This CDR3 has 14 residues. Per germline, CDR1 SGHKS and CDR2 YYEKEE (reference sequence). The CDR3 DNA sequence: TGTGCCAGCAGCTTGGCCGGTAGAGGGCTGGGCTACACCTTC. Translating it yields CASSLAGRGLGYTF.

This chain connects TRBV6-5 to TRBJ1-1, with no clear D. CDR1 and CDR2 (germline): MNHEY, SVGAGI. This CDR3 region has 13 residues. V shed 6 bases and J shed 1 base, with 9 bases lying between them. The CDR3 DNA reads as TGTGCCAGCAGACCACCCAAGAACACTGAAGCTTTCTTT. Translated, it gives CASRPPKNTEAFF.

This clone was found a few times. The chain links TRBV20-1 to TRBJ2-7; D is uncertain. The CDR3 loop spans 11 amino acids. Trimming removed 3 bases at V and 10 bases at J, with 13 bases between. Germline loops: CDR1 DFQATT, CDR2 SNEGSKA (reference sequence). CDR3 protein: CSARAGSSQYF. The DNA for the CDR3 is TGCAGTGCTAGGGCCGGGTCCTCTCAGTACTTC.